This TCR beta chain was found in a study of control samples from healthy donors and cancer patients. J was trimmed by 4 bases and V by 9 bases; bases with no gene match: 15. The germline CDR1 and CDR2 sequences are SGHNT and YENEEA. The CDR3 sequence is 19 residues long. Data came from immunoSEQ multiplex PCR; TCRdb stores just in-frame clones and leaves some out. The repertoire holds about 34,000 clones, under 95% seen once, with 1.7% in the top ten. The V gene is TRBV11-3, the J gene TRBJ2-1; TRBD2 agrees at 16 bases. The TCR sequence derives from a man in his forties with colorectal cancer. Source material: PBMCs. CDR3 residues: CASKGLAGGPRQIYNEQFF. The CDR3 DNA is TGTGCCAGTAAGGGACTAGCGGGGGGGCCTCGACAAATTTACAATGAGCAGTTCTTC.